This T cell receptor (beta chain) was recovered during a study of T cells in localized non-small cell lung cancer (TCRdb year 2020). For context, the study as a whole: The study examined T cell repertoires in a few hundred patients with early-stage NSCLC and compared tumors with uninvolved tumor-adjacent lungs. A mean age of approximately 70 years was recorded for the NSCLC patients, of whom under 150 were male and 107 were female. The cohort comprised 200 to 300 treatment-naïve NSCLC patients with resected, localized lung tumors.

Trimming leaves V shorter by 1 base and J shorter by 5 bases, with the junction holding 7 bases beyond the gene matches. CDR1 and CDR2 (KGHSH, LQKENI) derive from the germline V gene. The CDR3 sequence holds 15 residues, the cysteine and phenylalanine included. Only the CDR3 region is kept as DNA, spanning 45 bases read in frame from base 1. As to this clone: Its antigen has not been determined. No base quality information exists; no much larger clone differs at one position.

TCR beta CDR3 regions were sequenced from DNA using the immunoSEQ Assay. The source study handled its data this way. To compute T cell density, TCR beta template counts were normalized to usable DNA, which was estimated by amplifying housekeeping genes. Richness was estimated using the preseqR package, with extrapolation to 400,000 templates for PBMC samples and to 120,000 templates for tissue samples. Clonality was defined by subtracting Pielou's evenness from one. Tissue-enriched TCRs were identified through differential abundance testing performed on productive amino-acid clonotypes, with a minimum total count of 5 and an alpha of 0.1. Repertoire overlap between compartments was quantified with the Jaccard Index and Morisita Overlap Index. TCR beta CDR3s were clustered by GLIPH together with public tetramer-defined viral CDR3s, and at least three viral sequences plus V-gene enrichment were required for viral motifs. In TCRdb, the immuneACCESS table is reduced to in-frame sequences with V and J assigned. These tables do not hold every clone; where another copy was compared, an unresolved V gene accounts for under half, and the others remain unexplained. That table is the source of V, J and clone size, and D and trimming were worked out from the DNA. The table for this sample lists 45,000 or so clones; 86% of them were counted only once. The ten largest account for about 2.3% of the sample.

At diagnosis, peripheral blood, uninvolved tumor-adjacent lung and tumor were collected and were preserved as a mix of fresh-frozen and FFPE material. For TCR repertoire profiling, blood samples were analyzed as peripheral blood mononuclear cells. Overall results and qualifications from the work: Longer overall survival was associated with higher T cell density in blood, whereas shorter survival was associated with higher clonality in adjacent lung. Of the top 100 tumor clones, a median of roughly 53 were detected in paired uninvolved adjacent lung; 28 were also among that lung's top 100. Because multi-region tumor sequencing was not done, intratumor heterogeneity could not be ruled out. The highest T cell clonality was observed in uninvolved tumor-adjacent lung, where clonality exceeded that of tumor, suggesting that antigenic responses were more focused in uninvolved tumor-adjacent lung. Because the study design was exploratory, TCR variables were selected using unadjusted p-values without false-discovery rate correction.

The clonotype comes from a man aged 40 to 75 with stage II lung adenocarcinoma. The chain employs TRBV18 and TRBJ2-5; 7 bases in between match TRBD1. The source was PBMCs, collected before any cancer treatment. The DNA reads as follows: TGTGCCAGCTCACCACTAAAGGGGGCGGGCGAGACCCAGTACTTC. The resulting protein is CASSPLKGAGETQYF.